This TCR beta chain was sequenced in a study of a mutant IDH1 vaccine in newly diagnosed glioma. Study summary: Patients got their first vaccination 4-6 weeks after radiotherapy alone, or with temozolomide cycles. Patients previously underwent radiotherapy, temozolomide, or both, and most underwent both.

Data came from immunoSEQ multiplex PCR; TCRdb stores just in-frame clones and leaves some out. This repertoire shows about 51,000 clones, roughly 78% found once; its top ten account for 1.8%. As for time point: week 5, during vaccination. The vaccine gave 300 ug of a 20-mer mutant IDH1 peptide subcutaneously per dose. Donors harbored newly found WHO grade 3 or 4 IDH1-mutant, ATRX-lost astrocytomas. The germline V gene has CDR1 MNHEY and CDR2 SVGAGI. The CDR3 covers 12 residues. Trimming cost V 8 bases and J 4 bases, with 12 bases left between them. To note about this clone: The target antigen is unknown.

The rearrangement uses TRBV6-5 and TRBJ2-7; TRBD2 is a possible D gene (5 bases). The sequencing here drew on PBMCs, taken from a glioma patient whose treatment included an IDH1 peptide vaccine. This TCR came from a woman aged 40 to 50 with glioma. CDR3 DNA sequence: TGTGCCAGCGTCGGGGAATCGTACGAGCAGTACTTC. This codes for CASVGESYEQYF.